The rows below give T cell receptor beta chains drawn from one sample of a study of OX40 agonist ivuxolimab in advanced cancers. Using immunoSEQ multiplex PCR, the repertoire was profiled, and TCRdb retains in-frame clones only, with some absent. Counted here are about 58,000 clones, around 86% occurring once; the ten biggest clones make up less than 3.5%. This specimen was CD4+ or CD8+ T cells sorted from blood, taken in a trial of the OX40 agonist ivuxolimab. All receptors derive from an adult with an advanced solid tumor such as melanoma, head and neck, liver or kidney cancer. The CDR3 runs from the conserved cysteine through the conserved F or W. Each record gives: clone size, V gene, J gene, D gene, CDR3 length, CDR3 DNA, CDR3 protein. A D gene is named only where the DNA matches it firmly. Only part of the rows carry a size: once, few, many, or a class if the clone is expanded.

size: -; V: TRBV28; J: TRBJ2-3; D: -; length: 14; DNA: TGTGCCAGCAGTTTTCATCCCAGGACTAATACGCAGTATTTT; CDR3: CASSFHPRTNTQYF
size: -; V: TRBV6-4; J: TRBJ2-3; D: -; length: 14; DNA: TGTGCCAGCAGTGAGGACTATGACACAGATACGCAGTATTTT; CDR3: CASSEDYDTDTQYF
size: -; V: TRBV4-2; J: TRBJ2-7; D: -; length: 14; DNA: TGTGCCAGCAGCCCCCGCGAGAGCTCCTACGAGCAGTACTTC; CDR3: CASSPRESSYEQYF
size: once; V: TRBV2; J: TRBJ2-1; D: -; length: 13; DNA: TGTGCCAGCAAACGCGGAGCGAACAATGAGCAGTTCTTC; CDR3: CASKRGANNEQFF
size: few; V: TRBV6-5; J: TRBJ2-7; D: TRBD1; length: 14; DNA: TGTGCCAGCAGTTACAGGGGACAGGGCAGCGAGCAGTACTTC; CDR3: CASSYRGQGSEQYF
size: -; V: TRBV7-2; J: TRBJ2-2; D: -; length: 17; DNA: TGTGCCAGCAGCCTCACAAGAACTATAGGGAACACCGGGGAGCTGTTTTTT; CDR3: CASSLTRTIGNTGELFF
size: -; V: TRBV6-1; J: TRBJ1-2; D: TRBD1; length: 15; DNA: TGTGCCAGCAGGGGGGGAACAGGGGACGGCTATGGCTACACCTTC; CDR3: CASRGGTGDGYGYTF
size: -; V: TRBV6-4; J: TRBJ1-1; D: TRBD1; length: 18; DNA: TGTGCCAGCGGGGTACAGGGGGCGCTCGTTCGGATGAACACTGAAGCTTTCTTT; CDR3: CASGVQGALVRMNTEAFF
size: once; V: TRBV5-1; J: TRBJ2-7; D: -; length: 12; DNA: TGCGCCAGCAGCTTGGATTCGAACGAGCAGTACTTC; CDR3: CASSLDSNEQYF
size: -; V: TRBV11-2; J: TRBJ1-2; D: -; length: 16; DNA: TGTGCCAGCAGCTTAGAGGTGGGGCAAGCTAACTATGGCTACACCTTC; CDR3: CASSLEVGQANYGYTF
size: -; V: TRBV7-3; J: TRBJ2-1; D: TRBD1; length: 13; DNA: TGTGCCAGCAGCCAGGACAGGGTTGGGGGTATGTTCTTC; CDR3: CASSQDRVGGMFF
size: -; V: TRBV27; J: TRBJ1-6; D: TRBD1; length: 14; DNA: TGTGCCAGCAGCCCCGGGACAGGGGTTTCACCCCTCCACTTT; CDR3: CASSPGTGVSPLHF
size: -; V: TRBV14; J: TRBJ2-6; D: -; length: 18; DNA: TGTGCCAGCAGCCAACGGGGACTCCGAAGGCCTGGGGCCAACGTCCTGACTTTC; CDR3: CASSQRGLRRPGANVLTF
size: -; V: TRBV29-1; J: TRBJ1-2; D: -; length: 13; DNA: TGCAGCCACAGGAGCCTAAGGGGATATGGCTACACCTTC; CDR3: CSHRSLRGYGYTF
size: -; V: TRBV28; J: TRBJ2-5; D: -; length: 14; DNA: TGTGCCAGCAGTGTACCCAGGTCCCGAGAGACCCAGTACTTC; CDR3: CASSVPRSRETQYF
size: -; V: TRBV29-1; J: TRBJ1-4; D: -; length: 12; DNA: TGCAGCGTTGAAGATCACGGTGAAAAACTGTTTTTT; CDR3: CSVEDHGEKLFF
size: -; V: TRBV7-2; J: TRBJ2-7; D: -; length: 13; DNA: TGTGCCAGCAGCTTGAGCAGGGACTACGAGCAGTACTTC; CDR3: CASSLSRDYEQYF
size: -; V: TRBV4-2; J: TRBJ1-2; D: -; length: 14; DNA: TGTGCCAGCAGCTCAGGGGAAATAGGGGATGGCTACACCTTC; CDR3: CASSSGEIGDGYTF
size: -; V: TRBV19; J: TRBJ1-1; D: -; length: 15; DNA: TGTGCCAGTAGTATCGGATCCCCCCAAAACACTGAAGCTTTCTTT; CDR3: CASSIGSPQNTEAFF
size: -; V: TRBV6-5; J: TRBJ2-7; D: -; length: 15; DNA: TGTGCCAGCAGTTACTCGAGTGGACAGAACTACGAGCAGTACTTC; CDR3: CASSYSSGQNYEQYF
size: few; V: TRBV18; J: TRBJ2-1; D: -; length: 15; DNA: TGTGCCAGCTCACCAATCATGGACAGCTACAATGAGCAGTTCTTC; CDR3: CASSPIMDSYNEQFF
size: few; V: TRBV7-9; J: TRBJ1-4; D: -; length: 11; DNA: TGTGCCAGCAGCGGCGGGGAAAAACTGTTTTTT; CDR3: CASSGGEKLFF
size: few; V: TRBV28; J: TRBJ1-2; D: -; length: 14; DNA: TGTGCCAGCAGTTTTGGGCAGGGAAAAGGAGGCTACACCTTC; CDR3: CASSFGQGKGGYTF
size: -; V: TRBV7-3; J: TRBJ2-3; D: -; length: 13; DNA: TGTGCCAGCAGCTTGGCCTACACAGATACGCAGTATTTT; CDR3: CASSLAYTDTQYF
size: -; V: TRBV10-1; J: TRBJ2-7; D: TRBD1; length: 17; DNA: TGCGCCAGCAGTGAGTCGGCTGGGACAGGAGGCCTCTACGAGCAGTACTTC; CDR3: CASSESAGTGGLYEQYF
size: -; V: TRBV19; J: TRBJ1-5; D: -; length: 14; DNA: TGTGCCAGCCATGTTAGAGGGGACCATCAGCCCCAGCATTTT; CDR3: CASHVRGDHQPQHF
size: -; V: TRBV6-1; J: TRBJ1-2; D: -; length: 16; DNA: TGTGCCAGCAGTGAAACGCCTCAATCGGGTAACTATGGCTACACCTTC; CDR3: CASSETPQSGNYGYTF
size: few; V: TRBV4-1; J: TRBJ1-2; D: TRBD1; length: 13; DNA: TGCGCCAGCAGCCCGGGACAGAACTATGGCTACACCTTC; CDR3: CASSPGQNYGYTF
size: -; V: TRBV30; J: TRBJ2-3; D: TRBD1; length: 14; DNA: TGTGCCTGGGGCACGGGGACAGCCGTCAAAATCCAGTATTTT; CDR3: CAWGTGTAVKIQYF
size: -; V: TRBV5-1; J: TRBJ2-7; D: TRBD1; length: 14; DNA: TGCGCCAGCAGCCCCCAGGGGGATGGGTACGAGCAGTACTTC; CDR3: CASSPQGDGYEQYF
size: -; V: TRBV6-4; J: TRBJ2-3; D: -; length: 14; DNA: TGTGCCAGCAGTGACGAGACTACCACAGATACGCAGTATTTT; CDR3: CASSDETTTDTQYF
size: -; V: TRBV4-1; J: TRBJ2-6; D: -; length: 18; DNA: TGCGCCAGCAGCCCATCAGGGGTTTTTATCTTTGGGGCCAACGTCCTGACTTTC; CDR3: CASSPSGVFIFGANVLTF
size: -; V: TRBV18; J: TRBJ2-1; D: TRBD1; length: 13; DNA: TGTGCCAGCTCTGGACAGGGTGGAAATGAGCAGTTCTTC; CDR3: CASSGQGGNEQFF
size: -; V: TRBV5-1; J: TRBJ1-1; D: TRBD1; length: 15; DNA: TGCGCCAGCAGCGCCGCCGGGACAGGGGTCACTGAAGCTTTCTTT; CDR3: CASSAAGTGVTEAFF
size: -; V: TRBV6-1; J: TRBJ1-2; D: -; length: 12; DNA: TGTGCCAGCAGTGATATCGACTATGGCTACACCTTC; CDR3: CASSDIDYGYTF
size: -; V: TRBV28; J: TRBJ1-2; D: -; length: 18; DNA: TGTGCCAGCAGTTTAAACCCGGGACAACCTAGTTCTAGGCATGGCTACACCTTC; CDR3: CASSLNPGQPSSRHGYTF
size: -; V: TRBV7-6; J: TRBJ1-2; D: -; length: 15; DNA: TGTGCCAGCAGCTCCGCCTACAGGGATTTGAATGGCTACACCTTC; CDR3: CASSSAYRDLNGYTF
size: -; V: TRBV28; J: TRBJ1-5; D: -; length: 13; DNA: TGTGCCAGCAAGGAATCGGGGCACCAGCCCCAGCATTTT; CDR3: CASKESGHQPQHF
size: few; V: TRBV6-4; J: TRBJ1-2; D: -; length: 13; DNA: TGTGCCAGCAGAGAGGGGTTCAACTATGGCTACACCTTC; CDR3: CASREGFNYGYTF
size: -; V: TRBV7-2; J: TRBJ1-2; D: -; length: 13; DNA: TGTGCCAGCAGCTACCGACAACTCTATGGCTACACCTTC; CDR3: CASSYRQLYGYTF
size: -; V: TRBV28; J: TRBJ1-3; D: -; length: 14; DNA: TGTGCCAGCTACAGGTTAGACTCTGGAAACACCATATATTTT; CDR3: CASYRLDSGNTIYF
size: -; V: TRBV27; J: TRBJ2-2; D: TRBD2; length: 17; DNA: TGTGCCAGCAGTGGCGCTAGCGGGGGGCTGACGCACGGGGAGCTGTTTTTT; CDR3: CASSGASGGLTHGELFF
size: -; V: TRBV7-7; J: TRBJ2-7; D: -; length: 13; DNA: TGTGCTAGCAGCTTTTCTGAGGCGGACGAGCAGTACTTC; CDR3: CASSFSEADEQYF
size: once; V: TRBV7-2; J: TRBJ2-7; D: -; length: 15; DNA: TGTGCCAGCAGCATATCAGGGGCCATGACCTACGAGCAGTACTTC; CDR3: CASSISGAMTYEQYF
size: -; V: TRBV25-1; J: TRBJ2-1; D: TRBD2; length: 18; DNA: TGTGCCAGCAGTGGGATTACTAGCGGGGGTTCCTCCTACAATGAGCAGTTCTTC; CDR3: CASSGITSGGSSYNEQFF
size: -; V: TRBV7-2; J: TRBJ2-7; D: -; length: 14; DNA: TGTGCCAGCAGCTTAGCGGCACAGGACTACGAGCAGTACTTC; CDR3: CASSLAAQDYEQYF
size: -; V: TRBV10-3; J: TRBJ2-3; D: -; length: 15; DNA: TGTGCCATCAGTGACAAAGCGGCGGTGGGAGATACGCAGTATTTT; CDR3: CAISDKAAVGDTQYF
size: -; V: TRBV11-2; J: TRBJ1-2; D: -; length: 11; DNA: TGTGCCAGCAGCTCCAACTATGGCTACACCTTC; CDR3: CASSSNYGYTF
size: -; V: TRBV4-1; J: TRBJ2-3; D: -; length: 13; DNA: TGCGCCAGCAGCCAAGATCGGGGAGATACGCAGTATTTT; CDR3: CASSQDRGDTQYF
size: once; V: TRBV29-1; J: TRBJ2-5; D: -; length: 12; DNA: TGCAGCGCGTCAGCCCAAGGAGAGACCCAGTACTTC; CDR3: CSASAQGETQYF
size: -; V: TRBV6-5; J: TRBJ1-4; D: -; length: 15; DNA: TGTGCCAGCAGTCTATACAGGGCGGGAGGGGAAAAACTGTTTTTT; CDR3: CASSLYRAGGEKLFF
size: few; V: TRBV6-4; J: TRBJ2-1; D: -; length: 14; DNA: TGTGCCAGCAGTGACGGGAACAGGGTGAATGAGCAGTTCTTC; CDR3: CASSDGNRVNEQFF
size: -; V: TRBV9; J: TRBJ2-7; D: TRBD1; length: 14; DNA: TGTGCCAGCAGCCCGACAGGGCACTCCTACGAGCAGTACTTC; CDR3: CASSPTGHSYEQYF
size: -; V: TRBV27; J: TRBJ2-2; D: TRBD2; length: 15; DNA: TGTGCCAGCAGACTTAGCGGGGGGGCCACCGGGGAGCTGTTTTTT; CDR3: CASRLSGGATGELFF
size: -; V: TRBV5-4; J: TRBJ2-1; D: TRBD2; length: 15; DNA: TGTGCCAGCAGCTTGGCGGGGGGTTATTACAATGAGCAGTTCTTC; CDR3: CASSLAGGYYNEQFF
size: -; V: TRBV7-3; J: TRBJ1-1; D: TRBD1; length: 14; DNA: TGTGCCAGCAGCAGGGACAGGGCGAACACTGAAGCTTTCTTT; CDR3: CASSRDRANTEAFF
size: -; V: TRBV5-1; J: TRBJ2-5; D: -; length: 11; DNA: TGCGCCAGCAGCTTTCAAGAGACCCAGTACTTC; CDR3: CASSFQETQYF
size: few; V: TRBV28; J: TRBJ1-2; D: -; length: 14; DNA: TGTGCCAGCAGTTTAGTAGGGTTGGGTGGAGGCTACACCTTC; CDR3: CASSLVGLGGGYTF
size: -; V: TRBV11-3; J: TRBJ2-4; D: -; length: 18; DNA: TGTGCCAGCAGCTTAGATAGCCCCGCTTCCGTAGCCAAAAACATTCAGTACTTC; CDR3: CASSLDSPASVAKNIQYF
size: once; V: TRBV6-5; J: TRBJ1-5; D: -; length: 15; DNA: TGTGCCAGCAGTTACGGGGGGGATAGCAATCAGCCCCAGCATTTT; CDR3: CASSYGGDSNQPQHF